This TCR beta chain was obtained from a study of T cells in Graves' hyperthyroidism and ophthalmopathy. This clonotype has a count of ten or more. The TCR beta CDR3 regions underwent amplification using RNA transcripts as the source. With the HTBI primer set, the TCR CDR3 went through a first round of RT-PCR. TCRdb reprocessed the multiplex PCR reads via MiXCR and lists one record per CDR3 protein. The table includes fewer than 650,000 distinct CDR3 sequences, around 15% detected once. This CDR3 is 16 amino acids long. The germline gives CDR1 LGHNT, CDR2 FRNRAP. The V and J ends lost 6 bases and 2 bases, in that order; junction bases with no gene match: 8.

The clonotype comes from a woman in her thirties or forties with Graves' hyperthyroidism. The rearrangement uses TRBV12-5 and TRBJ2-1; TRBD2 aligns across 9 bases. Source material: blood. CDR3 bases: TGTGCTAGTGGCTCCACCCTAGCGGGACCCTACAATGAGCAGTTCTTC. Its protein product is CASGSTLAGPYNEQFF. Variable domain in full (rest from reference TRBV12-5 and TRBJ2-1): DARVTQTPRHKVTEMGQEVTMRCQPILGHNTVFWYRQTMMQGLELLAYFRNRAPLDDSGMPKDRFSAEMPDATLATLKIQPSEPRDSAVYFCASGSTLAGPYNEQFFGPGTRLTVL.